The T cell receptor beta chain described here comes from a study of metastatic and nonmetastatic thyroid tumors. Study at large: Malignant and benign thyroid patients had repertoires compared in peripheral blood and tumor or nodule tissue.

TCRdb re-called the PCR reads via MiXCR. The data hold about 53,000 clones, with 20% to 25% observed a single time. Remarks on this clone: Its specificity is not known. This could be a read error, since a much larger clone is one nucleotide away.

Germline V gives CDR1 WSHSY, CDR2 SAAADI. With 7 bases removed from V and 7 bases from J, the gap between germline ends came to 12 bases. The CDR3 is 12 residues long. Overall study results and limits: Reports indicated that malignant thyroid tumors showed significantly higher TCR beta diversity than benign nodules did, in blood and tumor.

Among the patients, none had received any treatment before thyroid surgery. Sequenced: blood. The receptor's source is a female donor with papillary thyroid cancer or a benign thyroid nodule (not recorded which). Some clones in this sample may be carry-over from other donors' samples. The chain couples TRBV10-2 to TRBJ2-3, with no clear D. DNA for the CDR3: TGCGCCAGCACCCACACTAAGCATACGCAGTATTTT. Protein sequence: CASTHTKHTQYF.